This TCR beta chain was documented in a study of Graves' ophthalmopathy and Graves' hyperthyroidism. Looking at the study overall: No treatment had been given when peripheral blood was collected at initial diagnosis. Whole-study results and caveats: Blood repertoires reportedly contained most expanded thyroid clonotypes above 0.001 frequency.

Amplification from RNA transcripts yielded the TCR beta CDR3 regions. In the first round, RT-PCR was carried out with HTBI primers, and a multiplex PCR formed the second round. TCRdb redid the calling of the multiplex PCR reads with MiXCR, one entry per CDR3 protein. The sample has about 400,000 distinct CDR3 sequences, around 20% seen once. The germline CDR1 and CDR2 sequences are KGHSH and LQKENI. V gave up 2 bases and J gave up 4 bases, with 20 bases separating them. The CDR3 spans 18 residues. On this clonotype: Its antigen remains unknown.

Establishment of the diagnosis relied upon clinical symptoms, serum thyroxine, TRAb, thyroid ultrasound and orbital computed tomography. Source material: peripheral blood. This TCR was sampled from a woman aged 18-29 years with Graves' ophthalmopathy. This chain connects TRBV18 to TRBJ2-2; D perhaps matches TRBD2 (6 bases). CDR3 coding DNA: TGTGCCAGCTCACCAGGCCGGGGTCGGGAGCGCTTCACCGGGGAGCTGTTTTTT. Translating gives CASSPGRGRERFTGELFF.